The 5 T cell receptor beta chains below come from one sample, sequenced in a study of OX40 agonist ivuxolimab in advanced cancers. The assay was immunoSEQ multiplex PCR, and TCRdb's table has in-frame clones only and misses some. This table has fewer than 85,000 clones, more than 80% appearing once. Sequencing used CD4+ or CD8+ T cells sorted from blood, obtained in a trial of the OX40 agonist ivuxolimab. These receptors were collected from an adult with an advanced solid tumor such as melanoma, head and neck, liver or kidney cancer.

The J gene is TRBJ1-1, the V gene TRBV7-9, with a possible D match to TRBD1 (6 bases). V shed 5 bases and J shed 0 bases, with 13 bases lying between them. This CDR3 comprises 15 residues. Germline V CDR1 and CDR2: SEHNR, FQNEAQ (reference sequence). Here the CDR3 DNA reads TGTGCCAGCAGCAAGGGGGGATCCGTGAACACTGAAGCTTTCTTT. Residues: CASSKGGSVNTEAFF.

The V gene is TRBV5-8, the J gene TRBJ2-7, with TRBD2 matching over 14 bases. The CDR3 is 17 residues long. From germline, CDR1 is SGHTS and CDR2 YDEGEE. V was clipped by 0 bases and J by 3 bases; unmatched bases: 5. The CDR3 loop reads CASSLAGTSGGYYEQYF. For the CDR3, the DNA is TGTGCCAGCAGCTTGGCCGGGACTAGCGGGGGATACTACGAGCAGTACTTC.

This chain joins TRBV9 and TRBJ2-5; TRBD2 matches at 14 bases. This CDR3 is 19 amino acids long. The ends lost 4 bases at V and 0 bases at J; junction bases unmatched: 11. The V gene's germline CDR1 is SGDLS and CDR2 YYNGEE. The DNA for the CDR3 is TGTGCCAGCAGCCCTCACCTGGGACTAGCGGGAGAATACCAAGAGACCCAGTACTTC. This sequence encodes CASSPHLGLAGEYQETQYF.

This clone has more than one count but fewer than ten. The rearrangement links TRBV7-9 to TRBJ1-2, with D possibly TRBD1 on 6 matching bases. CDR1 is SEHNR and CDR2 is FQNEAQ in the germline V gene (reference sequence). This CDR3 has 16 amino acids. V was cut by 1 base and J by 2 bases, with 14 bases left in between. This chain's CDR3 is CASSLDLTGKNYGYTF. CDR3 sequence (DNA): TGTGCCAGCAGCTTAGATCTAACAGGGAAAAACTATGGCTACACCTTC.

The V and J genes are TRBV15 and TRBJ1-1; TRBD1 matches at 7 bases. Germline values: CDR1 LNHNV, CDR2 YYDKDF (reference sequence). This CDR3 is 15 amino acids long. V lost 8 bases to trimming and J lost 0 bases; unmatched junction nucleotides: 9. CDR3 DNA sequence: TGTGCCACCGGAGAGGGGGCAGGTCTGAACACTGAAGCTTTCTTT. Its protein product is CATGEGAGLNTEAFF.